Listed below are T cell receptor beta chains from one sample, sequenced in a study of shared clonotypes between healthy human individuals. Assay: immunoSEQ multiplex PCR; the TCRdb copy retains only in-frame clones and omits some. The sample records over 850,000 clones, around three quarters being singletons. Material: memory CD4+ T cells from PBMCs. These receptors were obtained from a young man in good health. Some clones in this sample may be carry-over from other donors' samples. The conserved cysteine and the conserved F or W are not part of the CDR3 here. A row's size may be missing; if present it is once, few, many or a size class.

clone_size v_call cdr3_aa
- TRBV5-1 ASSFTGPQDTGELF
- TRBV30 AWSLGANTEAF
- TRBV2 ASSRGQFTGELF
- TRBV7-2 ASSLAAIRGPFRATDTQY
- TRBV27 ASSFGRPGDSYEQY
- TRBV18 ASSPLLETEAF
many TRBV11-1 ASSPFGTGELF
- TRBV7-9 ASSLAGGPTEAF
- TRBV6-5 ASSPQRGTQY
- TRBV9 ASSVEGHLSYNEQF
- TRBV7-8 ASSQGTGGPMKQY
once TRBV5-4 ASSLNVGGYT
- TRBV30 AWSVSGQETQY
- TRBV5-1 ASSSSREQF
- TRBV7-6 ASSWGALRGSHNEQF
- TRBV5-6 ASSPGTGTEGEQY
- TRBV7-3 ASSLGAAGNTIY
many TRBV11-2 ASSRRSGGPETQY
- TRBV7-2 ASSLIPVTGELF
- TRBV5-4 ASRPDSGANVLT
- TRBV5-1 ASGEGFGELF
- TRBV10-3 ARQTDSNQPQH
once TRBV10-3 AISETQPAGGETQY
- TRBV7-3 ASSSPHVAPGELF
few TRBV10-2 ASSPNYEQY
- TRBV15 ATSTHPDRSNTGELF
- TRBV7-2 ASSSRAGTNTQY
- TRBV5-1 ASSLVASGNEQY
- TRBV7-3 ASSSTWSVDTQY